These T cell receptor beta chains were read from a single sample in a study of blood T cell repertoires in COVID-19. Method: immunoSEQ multiplex PCR; TCRdb's copy keeps in-frame clones and lacks some. Among around 320,000 clones listed, over 75% were seen once. Sequencing used peripheral blood. All receptors derive from a human donor in a cohort sampled during active COVID-19. CDR3s include the opening cysteine and the closing phenylalanine or tryptophan. The order of the fields is V gene, clone size, D gene, J gene, CDR3 DNA, CDR3 protein. The D gene is left open where the match is weak. Clone size is given for some rows only: seen once, a few or many times, or a class if the clone is expanded.

>TRBV15|.|.|TRBJ1-1
TGTGCCACCAGCAGAGATCGGGGGTTTGGCACTGAAGCTTTCTTT
CATSRDRGFGTEAFF
>TRBV5-6|.|.|TRBJ2-7
TGTGCCAGCAGCGCCGACAGACCCTACGAGCAGTACTTC
CASSADRPYEQYF
>TRBV30|.|.|TRBJ1-2
TGTGCCTGGAGTGGAGAGAGAAGCTACACCTTC
CAWSGERSYTF
>TRBV3-1/TRBV3-2|once|.|TRBJ2-7
TGTGCCAGCAGCCAAGAAGACAGATCCTACGAGCAGTACTTC
CASSQEDRSYEQYF
>TRBV24-1|.|.|TRBJ2-1
TGTGCCACCAGTGATTTCAGGGGGGATCGCAATGAGCAGTTCTTC
CATSDFRGDRNEQFF
>TRBV5-6|.|TRBD1|TRBJ1-1
TGTGCCAGCAGCCTGTGGACAGGGTGGGAGAACACTGAAGCTTTCTTT
CASSLWTGWENTEAFF
>TRBV30|.|.|TRBJ2-2
TGTGCCTGGAGTGTAGTGCTTAGCACCGGGGAGCTGTTTTTT
CAWSVVLSTGELFF
>TRBV2|.|.|TRBJ1-5
TGTGCCAGCAGTGGTCAGAATAGCAATCAGCCCCAGCATTTT
CASSGQNSNQPQHF
>TRBV27|.|.|TRBJ2-7
TGTGCCAGCAGTTCCTTAGGGCCGATACAGGTGCAGTACTTC
CASSSLGPIQVQYF
>TRBV9|.|.|TRBJ1-2
TGTGCCAGCAGCGTAGGTGGAGCTCATAACTATGGCTACACCTTC
CASSVGGAHNYGYTF
>TRBV5-6|few|TRBD1|TRBJ1-6
TGTGCCAGCAGCCCGACCGGGACAGGGTACAATTCACCCCTCCACTTT
CASSPTGTGYNSPLHF
>TRBV19|.|TRBD2|TRBJ2-7
TGTGCCAGTAGTCGACTAGCGGGGGGCCAGGAGCAGTACTTC
CASSRLAGGQEQYF
>TRBV7-9|.|TRBD1|TRBJ2-7
TGTGCCAGCAAAGGGACAGGGCTCGAAAACGAGCAGTACTTC
CASKGTGLENEQYF
>TRBV7-9|.|.|TRBJ2-1
TGTGCCAGCAACCTCGGACTCTACAATGAGCAGTTCTTC
CASNLGLYNEQFF
>TRBV19|.|.|TRBJ1-1
TGTGCCAGTAGTTTCCAGATGAATGAAGCTTTCTTT
CASSFQMNEAFF
>TRBV18|.|TRBD1|TRBJ1-1
TGTGCCAGCTCACCTACAGGGGGCACTGAAGCTTTCTTT
CASSPTGGTEAFF
>TRBV20-1|.|.|TRBJ1-1
TGCAGTGCTCCACAGGGCTCAGCTTTCTTT
CSAPQGSAFF
>TRBV7-2|.|.|TRBJ1-1
TGTGCCAGCAGCTTCCGGGCCGGGGACACTGAAGCTTTCTTT
CASSFRAGDTEAFF
>TRBV4-2|.|.|TRBJ2-7
TGTGCCAGCAGAAAGGAAGGGGGCTACGAGCAGTACTTC
CASRKEGGYEQYF
>TRBV25-1|.|TRBD1|TRBJ1-2
TGTGCCAGCAGTGAATCCCGGGACAGGGCCACTGGCTACACCTTC
CASSESRDRATGYTF
>TRBV24-1|.|TRBD2|TRBJ2-1
TGTGCCACCAGCGTTCCCGGGGGGTCGGGGAATGAGCAGTTCTTC
CATSVPGGSGNEQFF
>TRBV3-1/TRBV3-2|.|.|TRBJ1-1
TGTGCCAGCAGCCAAGATATTAGGGGGGAAGCTTTCTTT
CASSQDIRGEAFF
>TRBV9|.|TRBD2|TRBJ2-1
TGTGCCAGCAGCGGATTAGCCGGGGGGGAGGACAATGAGCAGTTCTTC
CASSGLAGGEDNEQFF
>TRBV6-5|.|.|TRBJ1-6
TGTGCCAGCAGTTTCCTCCAGGGCTTTAATTCACCCCTCCACTTT
CASSFLQGFNSPLHF
>TRBV7-2|.|.|TRBJ2-3
TGTGCCAGCAGCTTACTGGGCAGACCCACAGATACGCAGTATTTT
CASSLLGRPTDTQYF
>TRBV7-9|.|.|TRBJ2-7
TGTGCCAGCAGCTCTCAGGGGCCGGGCTACGAGCAGTACTTC
CASSSQGPGYEQYF
>TRBV6-5|.|.|TRBJ2-3
TGTGCCAGCAGTTACGAGGGCGGGCTAGATACGCAGTATTTT
CASSYEGGLDTQYF
>TRBV6-6|.|TRBD1|TRBJ1-5
TGTGCCAGCAGTCCCCGCCGACAGGGGGAAGTTCGTAGCAATCAGCCCCAGCATTTT
CASSPRRQGEVRSNQPQHF
>TRBV30|.|.|TRBJ1-3
TGTGCCTGGTTCCTCCGAGGTGACGGATACTCTGGAAACACCATATATTTT
CAWFLRGDGYSGNTIYF
>TRBV24-1|.|.|TRBJ2-3
TGTGCCACCTGTTACTTAGATACGCAGTATTTT
CATCYLDTQYF
>TRBV30|.|TRBD2|TRBJ2-7
TGTGCCTGGAGTGTACGGGGGGGCCCCTACGAGCAGTACTTC
CAWSVRGGPYEQYF
>TRBV11-2|.|TRBD1|TRBJ2-2
TGTGCCAGCAGCACGACAGGGGATACCGGGGAGCTGTTTTTT
CASSTTGDTGELFF
>TRBV3-1/TRBV3-2|.|.|TRBJ1-1
TGTGCCAGCAGCCAAGATCGGGAGGGGGGACCTGGGACTGAAGCTTTCTTT
CASSQDREGGPGTEAFF
>TRBV19|.|TRBD2|TRBJ2-1
TGTGCCACCCAAGAGCGGGGAAGCTCCTACAATGAGCAGTTCTTC
CATQERGSSYNEQFF
>TRBV6-1|.|.|TRBJ1-4
TGTGCCAGCAGTGAAAGGGGGAGTCTTGAAAAACTGTTTTTT
CASSERGSLEKLFF
>TRBV19|.|.|TRBJ2-5
TGTGCCAGTAGTTTTTTGACAGGACGCTATGAGACCCAGTACTTC
CASSFLTGRYETQYF
>TRBV18|.|.|TRBJ2-3
TGTGCCAGCTCACCACCCCAGGGAGGTAGAGATACGCAGTATTTT
CASSPPQGGRDTQYF
>TRBV30|.|.|TRBJ1-2
TGTGCCTGGAAGAGGTCCGGGAACTATGGCTACACCTTC
CAWKRSGNYGYTF
>TRBV5-1|.|.|TRBJ2-3
TGCGCCAGCAGCCCGTGGGGTAGCGAAGATACGCAGTATTTT
CASSPWGSEDTQYF
>TRBV18|.|TRBD2|TRBJ2-1
TGTGCCAGCTCACCGGTGGGGAGGGGAGAAAGCTCCTACAATGAGCAGTTCTTC
CASSPVGRGESSYNEQFF